One sample yielded the 22 T cell receptor beta chains listed below, sequenced in a study of early T cells in non-severe SARS-CoV-2 infection. TCRdb fed the 5' RACE reads into MiXCR, producing one record per CDR3 protein. The table has fewer than 60,000 distinct CDR3 sequences, approximately 9.4% seen once; the top ten hold just under 15%. Sequences were obtained from whole blood. Every receptor here comes from an adult who was a healthcare worker with PCR-confirmed SARS-CoV-2 infection or an uninfected control (not recorded which).

The J gene is TRBJ2-7, the V gene TRBV28; D remains unclear. In germline, CDR1 is MDHEN, CDR2 SYDVKM. V dropped 3 bases and J dropped 5 bases, with 17 bases sitting between them. The CDR3 contains 15 residues. The CDR3 region has the DNA TGTGCCAGCAGTTTCCCCGGGTCCAACGACCACGAGCAGTACTTC. Residues: CASSFPGSNDHEQYF.

Details on this clonotype: A much larger clone differs from this one at a single base, so this may be a read error. The chain carries TRBV12-3 or TRBV12-4 and TRBJ1-2; maybe TRBD1 (5 bases). The CDR3 runs to 15 residues. The CDR3 DNA is TGTGTCAGCAGTGGGACCACTGGGATATTCTATGGCTACACCTTC. Protein sequence: CVSSGTTGIFYGYTF.

In this sample, this clonotype turned up many times. The chain recombines TRBV3-1 with TRBJ2-7, with a tentative D call TRBD2 (5 bases). Germline values: CDR1 LGHDT, CDR2 YNNKEL (reference sequence). This CDR3 is built from 15 residues. Trimming stripped 4 bases from V and 5 bases from J, with 18 bases between. The CDR3 coding sequence is TGTGCCAGCAGCCTGCTTGGCCTAGCTTGGGACGAGCAGTACTTC. Amino acids: CASSLLGLAWDEQYF.

This clonotype was counted many times. V and J are TRBV14 and TRBJ2-2; D is uncertain. Looked up from germline, CDR1 is SGHDN and CDR2 is FVKESK. This CDR3 has 13 amino acids. V was pared by 4 bases and J by 1 base, with 4 bases between. The CDR3, as DNA: TGTGCCAGCAGCCGACTGAACACCGGGGAGCTGTTTTTT. This encodes CASSRLNTGELFF. The full variable domain, with the rest looked up from reference TRBV14 and TRBJ2-2, is EAGVTQFPSHSVIEKGQTVTLRCDPISGHDNLYWYRRVMGKEIKFLLHFVKESKQDESGMPNNRFLAERTGGTYSTLKVQPAELEDSGVYFCASSRLNTGELFFGEGSRLTVL.

This clonotype was picked up a small number of times. The chain combines TRBV5-1 with TRBJ2-7, with TRBD1 matching 11 bases. Germline CDR1 SGHRS, CDR2 YFSETQ. The junction had 5 bases not matched to a gene; V was cut back by 2 bases and J by 4 bases. The CDR3 runs 15 residues. As DNA, the CDR3 is TGCGCCAGCAGCTTCTGGACAGGGGGCATATACGAGCAGTACTTC. It yields the protein CASSFWTGGIYEQYF.

The chain combines TRBV29-1 with TRBJ1-4; D is unresolved. Trimming shortened V by 5 bases and J by 5 bases, and 12 bases separated the two germline ends. The CDR3 is 13 amino acids. Germline-derived CDR1 and CDR2 are SQVTM and ANQGSEA. The chain's CDR3 is CSVFRQENEKLFF. CDR3 in DNA: TGCAGCGTTTTCAGGCAAGAAAATGAAAAACTGTTTTTT.

This clonotype was seen a few times. V usage is TRBV20-1 and J usage is TRBJ2-1; D could derive from TRBD1 or TRBD2 (6 bases each). Trimming took off 6 bases at V and 14 bases at J, with 17 bases between the two ends. The CDR3 has 11 residues. Germline CDR1 DFQATT, CDR2 SNEGSKA (reference sequence). In DNA, the CDR3 is TGCAGTGCCAAAAACAACAGGGAGGAGTTCTTC. Protein: CSAKNNREEFF.

CDR3 loop: CASSVGGTGKFF. CDR3 nucleotide sequence: TGTGCCAGCAGCGTAGGAGGGACAGGGAAGTTCTTC. The gene calls are TRBV9 and TRBJ2-1, with 9 bases identical to TRBD1. This CDR3 is built from 12 residues. In germline, CDR1 is SGDLS, CDR2 YYNGEE. The V segment lost 0 bases and the J segment 14 bases; nucleotides outside the gene matches: 3.

The table lists this clonotype with many counts. The chain carries TRBV30 and TRBJ1-3, with unresolved D. The germline gives CDR1 GTSNPN, CDR2 SVGIG (reference sequence). The CDR3 has 15 amino acids. V was trimmed by 0 bases and J by 0 bases, leaving 9 bases between them. CDR3 sequence reads: CAWSVAVASGNTIYF. CDR3 in DNA: TGTGCCTGGAGTGTTGCAGTGGCCTCTGGAAACACCATATATTTT.

This clonotype is labeled medium-sized (0.01 to 0.1%). The CDR3 DNA reads as TGTGCCAGCAGTTACTCGAGATGGGGAGAGACCCAGTACTTC. It yields the protein CASSYSRWGETQYF. This rearrangement joins TRBV6-5 to TRBJ2-5; D gene uncertain. Germline lookup yields CDR1 MNHEY and CDR2 SVGAGI. V lost 0 bases and J lost 4, with 9 bases in between. This CDR3 spans 14 amino acids.

This clonotype was detected many times. V gene TRBV20-1 combines with J gene TRBJ2-3; D may be TRBD2 (6 bases). CDR3 length: 15 amino acids. Germline CDR1 reads DFQATT; CDR2 reads SNEGSKA (reference sequence). V lost 6 bases, J lost 3 bases, and 19 bases lay in between. CDR3 coding DNA: TGCAGTGCCCTAGTTGTGGGAGGACAAACAGATACGCAGTATTTT. This translates into CSALVVGGQTDTQYF.

This clonotype was seen at least ten times. In nucleotides, the CDR3 is TGTGCCAGTAGTCCGCCCCTAGGACTGGGGTTCTCCTACAATGAGCAGTTCTTC. It yields the protein CASSPPLGLGFSYNEQFF. The chain joins TRBV19 to TRBJ2-1, with a tentative D call TRBD2 (5 bases). Trimming took 5 bases from V and 0 from J, leaving 20 bases between them. The V gene's germline CDR1 is LNHDA and CDR2 SQIVND (reference sequence). This CDR3 region has 18 residues.

This chain uses TRBV7-2 with TRBJ2-7; D is uncertain. V gave up 5 bases and J gave up 7 bases, with 12 bases separating them. Germline-derived CDR1 and CDR2 are SGHTA and FQGNSA. CDR3 size: 12 residues. CDR3 amino acids: CASSPRSLEQYF. CDR3 nucleotides: TGTGCCAGCAGCCCCAGGTCCCTTGAGCAGTACTTC. Filled out from reference TRBV7-2 and TRBJ2-7, the complete variable domain reads GAGVSQSPSNKVTEKGKDVELRCDPISGHTALYWYRQSLGQGLEFLIYFQGNSAPDKSGLPSDRFSAERTGGSVSTLTIQRTQQEDSAVYLCASSPRSLEQYFGPGTRLTVT.

The gene calls are TRBV5-6 and TRBJ2-7; 8 bases match TRBD1. Trimming removed 1 base from V and 7 bases from J; junction bases left unmatched: 10. This CDR3 has 15 residues. Germline V gene sequence: CDR1 SGHDT, CDR2 YYEEEE. Here the CDR3 DNA reads TGTGCCAGCAGCTTGTACGGACAGGGAACTCGGGAGCAGTACTTC. This translates into CASSLYGQGTREQYF.

In its sample, this clonotype was seen many times. The chain uses TRBV6-2 or TRBV6-3 and TRBJ1-5; tentatively, D is TRBD1 (5 bases). The CDR3 is made up of 15 amino acids. The V gene's germline CDR1 is MNHEY and CDR2 SVGEGT. V dropped 5 bases and J dropped 1 base, with 12 bases sitting between them. This chain's CDR3 is CASSDRAKSNQPQHF. In DNA, the CDR3 is TGTGCCAGCAGTGACAGAGCAAAAAGCAATCAGCCCCAGCATTTT.

This clonotype was found many times. J is TRBJ1-2 and V is TRBV20-1; D remains unclear. CDR3 length: 12 amino acids. V was clipped by 3 bases and J by 4 bases, with 9 bases between them. Germline values: CDR1 DFQATT, CDR2 SNEGSKA (reference sequence). CDR3 sequence (DNA): TGCAGTGCTAGCCTCCGGGGCTATGGCTACACCTTC. It specifies CSASLRGYGYTF.

The chain couples TRBV27 to TRBJ2-7; TRBD1 agrees at 7 bases. In germline, CDR1 is MNHEY, CDR2 SMNVEV (reference sequence). Germline trimming cut 6 bases from V and 2 bases from J; bases unmatched to any gene: 1. The CDR3 length is 12 residues. The CDR3: CASRDRAYEQYF. CDR3 DNA sequence: TGTGCCAGCAGAGACAGGGCCTACGAGCAGTACTTC.

This clonotype was observed many times. The chain couples TRBV6-2 or TRBV6-3 to TRBJ2-3; D unresolved. Germline V gene sequence: CDR1 MNHEY, CDR2 SVGEGT. This CDR3 region has 15 residues. V was cut by 2 bases and J by 2 bases, with 11 bases left in between. The CDR3 bases are TGTGCCAGCAGTTACGGTAGATCTTACACAGATACGCAGTATTTT. Translated: CASSYGRSYTDTQYF.

The table lists this clonotype with a few counts. The CDR3 DNA reads TGTGCCAGCAGCCTAATTATAGGGACAGGGGGATACAATGAGCAGTTCTTC. Its translation: CASSLIIGTGGYNEQFF. V and J are TRBV11-2 and TRBJ2-1; 11 bases are a match to TRBD1. Germline-derived CDR1 and CDR2 are SGHAT and FQNNGV. Losses at the gene ends were 5 bases for V and 4 bases for J; bases not matched to a gene: 10. CDR3 length: 17 residues. The whole variable domain, filled in from reference TRBV11-2 and TRBJ2-1, reads EAGVAQSPRYKIIEKRQSVAFWCNPISGHATLYWYQQILGQGPKLLIQFQNNGVVDDSQLPKDRFSAERLKGVDSTLKIQPAKLEDSAVYLCASSLIIGTGGYNEQFFGPGTRLTVL.

This clonotype has ten or more counts. The J gene is TRBJ2-1, the V gene TRBV12-3 or TRBV12-4, with 8 bases lining up with TRBD2. The V gene end was trimmed by 0 bases and the J gene end by 15 bases; junction bases not matched to a gene: 7. The CDR3 is made up of 13 amino acids. CDR3 sequence: CASSLARAGAPFF. The DNA of the CDR3 is TGTGCCAGCAGTTTAGCTCGAGCGGGAGCTCCGTTCTTC.

Concerning this clonotype itself: This could be a read error, since a much larger clone is one nucleotide away. The CDR3 DNA is TGTGTCAGCAGTCCAGATAATGGCTACACCTTC. As protein: CVSSPDNGYTF. The chain combines TRBV28 with TRBJ1-2; D unresolved. There are 11 residues in the CDR3. CDR1 MDHEN and CDR2 SYDVKM come from the germline V gene.

In its sample, this clonotype was seen many times. The chain combines TRBV7-8 with TRBJ2-3, with D possibly being TRBD1 (6 bases). With 3 bases removed from V and 5 bases from J, the gap between germline ends came to 9 bases. Germline-derived CDR1 and CDR2 are SGHVS and FQNEAQ. The length of the CDR3 is 13 residues. The CDR3 region is CASSLVGGDTQYF. In DNA form, the CDR3 reads TGTGCCAGCAGCTTGGTAGGGGGAGATACGCAGTATTTT.